The rows below give T cell receptor beta chains drawn from one sample of a study of cytomegalovirus exposure and HLA in healthy donors. Generated by immunoSEQ multiplex PCR, the TCRdb table keeps only in-frame clones and is missing some. The top ten hold approximately 1.3% of the sample, which has 100,000 to 150,000 clones, around three quarters seen once. The specimen was PBMCs. The receptors here all came from a female donor in good health and CMV-seronegative. The CDR3 runs from the conserved cysteine through the conserved F or W.

TRBV4-2	CASSLTHLPGSKSSYEQYF
TRBV11-2	CASSLRRFSNEQFF
TRBV28	CASSSYGVGGPGTQYF
TRBV14	CASSPLIEVIEAFF
TRBV23-1	CASSHGHLKRPNYGYTF
TRBV2	CASSEASGHNEQFF
TRBV27	CASSLSGGNWAEAFF
TRBV30	CAWSESLKQYF
TRBV20-1	CSARVAGTIYF
TRBV5-1	CASSPRGQTGELFF
TRBV30	CAWSVYLGEEKLFF
TRBV5-4	CASSLDRAETQYF
TRBV19	CASTPLGQGRMNTEAFF
TRBV6-5	CASREDRGLENIQYF
TRBV30	CAWSAKGLTRGYLEQYF
TRBV6-6	CASRDTSGLNTGELFF
TRBV4-1	CASSPGTSGFTYEQYF
TRBV5-6	CASSLAGQGNEKLFF
TRBV28	CASSTEGGVVYGYTF
TRBV28	CASSTTSGSTDTQYF
TRBV18	CASSPPLASYQETQYF
TRBV5-1	CASRITRGENEQYF
TRBV7-9	CASSHPQGRRTEAFF
TRBV9	CASSVGRAYQETQYF